The next 11 T cell receptor beta chains were all read from a single sample in a study of graft-versus-host responses after intestinal transplantation. What these receptors recognize is not known. Some clones are missing from TCRdb's copy, which holds only in-frame ones; the method was immunoSEQ multiplex PCR. This table has some 50,000 clones, 84% appearing once. This material consisted of unstimulated CD4+ T cells sorted from spleen or lymph node cells, taken before transplant. The receptors come from a human donor who was the organ donor for an intestinal transplant.

V is TRBV6-5 and J is TRBJ2-1, with 8 bases identical to TRBD2. Trimming removed 8 bases from V and 6 bases from J; junction bases left unmatched: 12. CDR1 is MNHEY, CDR2 SVGAGI, per germline. The CDR3 loop spans 15 amino acids. CDR3 in amino acids: CASQHLASGRNEQFF. The DNA of the CDR3 is TGTGCCAGCCAACATCTGGCTAGCGGGCGCAATGAGCAGTTCTTC.

The CDR3 here is CASSLRAGALGYEQYF. The CDR3 nucleotides are TGTGCCAGCTCACTTAGAGCGGGGGCCCTGGGCTACGAGCAGTACTTC. This chain links TRBV18 with TRBJ2-7; TRBD2 aligns across 8 bases. Germline-derived CDR1 and CDR2 are KGHSH and LQKENI. The CDR3 loop spans 16 amino acids. The trim removed 4 bases at V and 3 bases at J, leaving 11 bases unmatched.

The V and J genes are TRBV5-1 and TRBJ1-5, with a tentative D call TRBD1 (5 bases). This CDR3 has 15 amino acids. The germline V gene has CDR1 SGHRS and CDR2 YFSETQ. The germline V and J ends were trimmed by 4 bases and 1 base, with 12 bases remaining between them. CDR3 loop: CASSPIAGSNQPQHF. In DNA, the CDR3 is TGCGCCAGCAGCCCTATAGCAGGGAGCAATCAGCCCCAGCATTTT.

The CDR3 nucleotides read TGTGCCAGTAGTATGAGGCTAGCGGGAAGCCACACGAACACCGGGGAGCTGTTTTTT. Translation gives CASSMRLAGSHTNTGELFF. The J gene is TRBJ2-2, the V gene TRBV19; TRBD2 matches 9 bases. CDR3 length equals 19 residues. Losses at the gene ends were 3 bases for V and 0 bases for J; bases not matched to a gene: 11. The germline gives CDR1 LNHDA, CDR2 SQIVND (reference sequence).

The V and J genes are TRBV7-6 and TRBJ2-5; 7 positions match TRBD1. The end of the DNA is better explained by TRBJ2-7, so the J call may be wrong. Germline V gene lookup returns CDR1 SGHVS and CDR2 FNYEAQ. The length of the CDR3 is 14 residues. The CDR3 loop is CASSLVQGVGEQYF. The CDR3 DNA reads as TGTGCCAGCAGCTTAGTGCAGGGGGTTGGCGAGCAGTACTTC.

The V and J genes are TRBV29-1 and TRBJ1-4, with a weak D call TRBD1 (5 bases). CDR1 is SQVTM, CDR2 ANQGSEA, per germline. The germline V and J ends were trimmed by 2 bases and 4 bases, with 11 bases remaining between them. The CDR3 consists of 14 residues. CDR3 in DNA: TGCAGCGTTGAATTAGGGCAGGGTAATGAAAAACTGTTTTTT. Translation: CSVELGQGNEKLFF.

The chain is built from TRBV7-9 and TRBJ2-2, with D tentatively TRBD1 (6 bases). There are 16 residues in the CDR3. Germline-derived CDR1 and CDR2 are SEHNR and FQNEAQ (reference sequence). The V end lost 5 bases, the J end lost 1 base, and 14 bases lay between the germline ends. CDR3 loop: CASSPQGSKNTGELFF. The CDR3 nucleotides read TGTGCCAGCAGCCCACAGGGTTCAAAGAACACCGGGGAGCTGTTTTTT.

The rearrangement links TRBV30 to TRBJ2-7, with 7 nucleotides matching TRBD2. Germline V gives CDR1 GTSNPN, CDR2 SVGIG (reference sequence). This CDR3 spans 15 amino acids. V shed 3 bases, J shed 7 bases, and the junction held 15 bases outside the gene matches. The CDR3 DNA reads TGTGCCTGGAGGAACCAGGCGGGAGCGGTTAGGGAGCAGTACTTC. Encoded protein: CAWRNQAGAVREQYF.

The rearrangement uses TRBV5-3 and TRBJ1-1; D gene unclear. TRBV5-3 is classed as an ORF, of uncertain function. The V gene lost 2 bases and the J gene lost 7 bases, with 9 bases spanning the gap. The CDR3 runs 12 residues. The DNA for the CDR3 is TGTGCCAGAAGCTTTTTCACAAATGAAGCTTTCTTT. Translated, it gives CARSFFTNEAFF.

The chain recombines TRBV4-2 with TRBJ1-2; 8 nucleotides line up with TRBD1. There are 16 residues in the CDR3. The germline V gene encodes CDR1 LGHNA and CDR2 YNFKEQ. After removal of 0 bases from V and 4 bases from J, the junction contained 7 bases not matched to a gene. The CDR3 is CASSQDGQGKGYGYTF. The CDR3 DNA reads as TGTGCCAGCAGCCAAGACGGACAGGGTAAGGGCTATGGCTACACCTTC.

V is TRBV5-1 and J is TRBJ2-3, with 10 bases matching TRBD2. Unmatched junction bases numbered 2, after V lost 2 bases and J lost 2 bases. CDR1 and CDR2 from the germline V gene are SGHRS and YFSETQ. The CDR3 consists of 15 residues. The CDR3 reads CASSLAGGPTDTQYF. Here the CDR3 DNA reads TGCGCCAGCAGCTTAGCGGGGGGGCCCACAGATACGCAGTATTTT.